This T cell receptor (beta chain) appears in the sequencing data of a study of graft-versus-host responses after intestinal transplantation. In the study overall: Every recipient had anti-thymocyte globulin induction and about three years of tacrolimus plus steroids.

The CDR3 covers 14 residues. After removal of 4 bases from V and 3 bases from J, the junction contained 4 bases not matched to a gene. Assay: immunoSEQ multiplex PCR; the TCRdb copy retains only in-frame clones and omits some. The repertoire holds tens of thousands of clones, with approximately 84% as singletons. Concerning this clone itself: Antigen unknown.

The source of this sequence is a human donor who was the organ donor for an intestinal transplant. The specimen comprised unstimulated CD4+ T cells sorted from spleen or lymph node cells, sampled before transplant. The chain joins TRBV23-1 to TRBJ2-3; 7 bases agree with TRBD2. TRBV23-1 qualifies as an ORF whose function is uncertain. CDR3 nucleotides: TGCGCCAGCAGTCGAGTCGGGGGGACAGATACGCAGTATTTT. Translating it yields CASSRVGGTDTQYF.